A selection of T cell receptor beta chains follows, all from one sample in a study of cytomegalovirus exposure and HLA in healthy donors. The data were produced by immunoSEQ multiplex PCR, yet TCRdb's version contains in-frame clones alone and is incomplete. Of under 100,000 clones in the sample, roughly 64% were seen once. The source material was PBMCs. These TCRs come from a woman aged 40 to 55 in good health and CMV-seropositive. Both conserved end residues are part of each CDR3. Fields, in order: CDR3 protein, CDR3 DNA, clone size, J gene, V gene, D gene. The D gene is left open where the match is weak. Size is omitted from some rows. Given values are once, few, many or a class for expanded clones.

cdr3_aa: CASGWKGQGAHEQYF
cdr3_nt: TGTGCCAGCGGATGGAAGGGACAGGGGGCCCACGAGCAGTACTTC
clone_size: -
j_call: TRBJ2-7
v_call: TRBV25-1
d_call: TRBD1

cdr3_aa: CASSPRGAAYEQYF
cdr3_nt: TGTGCCAGCAGCCCCCGGGGGGCTGCCTACGAGCAGTACTTC
clone_size: -
j_call: TRBJ2-7
v_call: TRBV5-4
d_call: -

cdr3_aa: CASSKDTSNYGYTF
cdr3_nt: TGTGCCAGCAGTAAGGACACATCCAACTATGGCTACACCTTC
clone_size: few
j_call: TRBJ1-2
v_call: TRBV28
d_call: -

cdr3_aa: CASSSQGGISSYEQYF
cdr3_nt: TGTGCCAGCAGCTCTCAGGGCGGGATTTCCTCCTACGAGCAGTACTTC
clone_size: few
j_call: TRBJ2-7
v_call: TRBV6-6
d_call: -

cdr3_aa: CASSYGTGTRVGYTF
cdr3_nt: TGTGCCAGCAGCTATGGGACAGGGACGAGGGTTGGCTACACCTTC
clone_size: -
j_call: TRBJ1-2
v_call: TRBV5-8
d_call: TRBD1

cdr3_aa: CASSAGDGTEAFF
cdr3_nt: TGTGCCAGCAGCGCAGGGGACGGCACTGAAGCTTTCTTT
clone_size: large
j_call: TRBJ1-1
v_call: TRBV9
d_call: -

cdr3_aa: CASSLGSGTGNEQFF
cdr3_nt: TGTGCCAGCAGCTTGGGTAGCGGGACGGGAAATGAGCAGTTCTTC
clone_size: -
j_call: TRBJ2-1
v_call: TRBV5-4
d_call: TRBD2

cdr3_aa: CASRMTGTSYEQYF
cdr3_nt: TGTGCCAGCAGGATGACAGGAACCTCCTACGAGCAGTACTTC
clone_size: -
j_call: TRBJ2-7
v_call: TRBV6-5
d_call: -

cdr3_aa: CASSPQMRGLYEQYF
cdr3_nt: TGTGCCAGCAGCCCCCAAATGCGGGGCCTCTACGAGCAGTACTTC
clone_size: -
j_call: TRBJ2-7
v_call: TRBV5-6
d_call: -

cdr3_aa: CASSFRELADTQYF
cdr3_nt: TGTGCCAGTAGCTTTCGCGAGTTGGCAGATACGCAGTATTTT
clone_size: -
j_call: TRBJ2-3
v_call: TRBV19
d_call: -

cdr3_aa: CASSPRTVSRRYGYTF
cdr3_nt: TGTGCCAGCAGCCCCAGGACAGTCTCCAGAAGATATGGCTACACCTTC
clone_size: few
j_call: TRBJ1-2
v_call: TRBV5-8
d_call: -

cdr3_aa: CASSSGQLSGNTIYF
cdr3_nt: TGTGCCAGCAGCTCTGGACAGCTCTCTGGAAACACCATATATTTT
clone_size: few
j_call: TRBJ1-3
v_call: TRBV5-4
d_call: -

cdr3_aa: CATSRDRDRGNQPQHF
cdr3_nt: TGTGCCACCAGCAGAGATCGGGACAGAGGTAATCAGCCCCAGCATTTT
clone_size: -
j_call: TRBJ1-5
v_call: TRBV15
d_call: TRBD1

cdr3_aa: CASSQSGTTSSYEQYF
cdr3_nt: TGTGCCAGCAGCCAATCGGGAACCACCTCCTCATACGAGCAGTACTTC
clone_size: few
j_call: TRBJ2-7
v_call: TRBV14
d_call: -

cdr3_aa: CASRGVADYEQYF
cdr3_nt: TGTGCCAGTAGAGGGGTAGCGGATTACGAGCAGTACTTC
clone_size: -
j_call: TRBJ2-7
v_call: TRBV19
d_call: -

cdr3_aa: CASSSPGHYTEAFF
cdr3_nt: TGTGCCAGCAGTTCTCCGGGACACTACACTGAAGCTTTCTTT
clone_size: -
j_call: TRBJ1-1
v_call: TRBV28
d_call: -

cdr3_aa: CASSLDRASREQFF
cdr3_nt: TGTGCCAGCAGCTTAGACAGGGCGTCGCGGGAGCAGTTCTTC
clone_size: -
j_call: TRBJ2-1
v_call: TRBV6-5
d_call: TRBD1

cdr3_aa: CASSIAGGDQPQHF
cdr3_nt: TGTGCCAGTAGTATAGCAGGGGGCGATCAGCCCCAGCATTTT
clone_size: -
j_call: TRBJ1-5
v_call: TRBV19
d_call: TRBD1

cdr3_aa: CASSVDTGGGGTEAFF
cdr3_nt: TGTGCCAGCAGCGTAGACACAGGGGGCGGCGGCACTGAAGCTTTCTTT
clone_size: -
j_call: TRBJ1-1
v_call: TRBV9
d_call: TRBD1

cdr3_aa: CATRGQGVHEQYF
cdr3_nt: TGTGCCACTCGCGGACAGGGGGTCCACGAGCAGTACTTC
clone_size: few
j_call: TRBJ2-7
v_call: TRBV6-5
d_call: TRBD1